The 8 T cell receptor beta chains below were found in one sample sequenced in a study of shared clonotypes between healthy human individuals. Sequencing used immunoSEQ multiplex PCR; TCRdb keeps in-frame clones, though not all of them. In the table there are hundreds of thousands of clones, about 74% of which are singletons. The source material was memory CD4+ T cells sorted from blood. Subset of the sample: CD45RA-negative fraction. These receptors were taken from a woman aged 25 to 39 in good health.

V gene TRBV11-3 combines with J gene TRBJ2-1; the D is unclear. Germline V lookup: CDR1 SGHNT, CDR2 YENEEA. The length of the CDR3 is 13 residues. The V end lost 4 bases, the J end lost 8 bases, and 12 bases lay between the germline ends. The CDR3, as DNA: TGTGCCAGCAGCTCCCGCGGCAGCGATGAGCAGTTCTTC. Translation gives CASSSRGSDEQFF.

CDR3 region: CASRGLNRGDEQYF. CDR3 bases: TGTGCCAGTAGGGGGCTAAACAGGGGCGACGAGCAGTACTTC. This chain uses TRBV19 with TRBJ2-7; TRBD1 agrees at 7 bases. This CDR3 contains 14 residues. V was clipped by 6 bases and J by 5 bases; unmatched bases: 10. Germline V lookup: CDR1 LNHDA, CDR2 SQIVND (reference sequence).

This clone was seen a handful of times. This chain uses TRBV5-1 with TRBJ2-1; 7 nucleotides agree with TRBD1. The CDR3 is 14 amino acids. The junction had 6 bases not matched to a gene; V was cut back by 4 bases and J by 5 bases. Germline CDR1 SGHRS, CDR2 YFSETQ. The CDR3 DNA reads as TGCGCCAGCAGCCCCGGGACAGAGAACAATGAGCAGTTCTTC. It yields the protein CASSPGTENNEQFF.

This chain links TRBV19 with TRBJ1-5; 7 bases fit TRBD1. The CDR3 length is 15 residues. The germline V gene encodes CDR1 LNHDA and CDR2 SQIVND (reference sequence). V was pared by 5 bases and J by 2 bases, with 6 bases of the junction left unmatched. The CDR3 nucleotides read TGTGCCAGTAGTTTTGGGACAGCAGGCAATCAGCCCCAGCATTTT. It specifies CASSFGTAGNQPQHF.

The chain carries TRBV28 and TRBJ1-1; TRBD1 might be the D (5 bases). Germline values: CDR1 MDHEN, CDR2 SYDVKM. V was pared by 6 bases and J by 1 base, with 12 bases between. CDR3 size: 14 residues. The CDR3 region is CASRRGVENTEAFF. As DNA, the CDR3 is TGTGCCAGCAGGAGAGGGGTAGAGAACACTGAAGCTTTCTTT.

The rearrangement links TRBV6-6 to TRBJ1-5; no definite D call. Germline loops: CDR1 MNHNY, CDR2 SVGAGI (reference sequence). Trimming pared 6 bases from V and 7 bases from J, leaving 13 bases between. The CDR3 is 13 amino acids. The CDR3 DNA sequence: TGTGCCAGCAGCCCCCTTCAAGGGCAGCCCCAGCATTTT. This codes for CASSPLQGQPQHF.

This sequence joins TRBV18 and TRBJ2-6, with D unclear. Trimming cost V 2 bases and J 1 base, with 15 bases left between them. Germline V gene lookup returns CDR1 KGHSH and CDR2 LQKENI. The CDR3 is made up of 18 amino acids. The CDR3 nucleotides are TGTGCCAGCTCACCAAGGCCACCCCCTCTTTCTGGGGCCAACGTCCTGACTTTC. Residues: CASSPRPPPLSGANVLTF.

The chain uses TRBV28 and TRBJ1-2, with 7 bases lining up with TRBD1. Germline CDR1 reads MDHEN; CDR2 reads SYDVKM. The CDR3 runs 15 residues. J lost 6 bases, V lost 1 base, and 8 bases had no gene match. The CDR3 sequence: CASSLSGQRADGYTF. The DNA for the CDR3 is TGTGCCAGCAGTTTATCGGGACAGAGAGCCGATGGCTACACCTTC.